These 14 T cell receptor beta chains share one sample of origin, sequenced in a study of cytomegalovirus exposure and HLA in healthy donors. The table came from immunoSEQ multiplex PCR; TCRdb's copy has only in-frame clones and leaves some out. The data hold 120,000 or so clones, with over 75% observed a single time. The sample taken for sequencing was PBMCs. Receptors originate from a woman aged 25 to 39 in good health and CMV-seropositive.

This clone was observed a few times. V is TRBV9 and J is TRBJ2-5, with unresolved D. Trimming cost V 0 bases and J 5 bases, with 8 bases left between them. The CDR3 length is 13 residues. Per the germline V gene, CDR1 is SGDLS and CDR2 is YYNGEE. The CDR3 spells CASSVDLRETQYF. The DNA for the CDR3 is TGTGCCAGCAGCGTAGACTTGAGGGAGACCCAGTACTTC.

This clone was seen a handful of times. The chain combines TRBV30 with TRBJ2-2; TRBD1 is a possible D gene (6 bases). This CDR3 contains 14 residues. CDR1 and CDR2 from the germline V gene are GTSNPN and SVGIG (reference sequence). The ends were cut back, 0 bases at V and 5 bases at J, with 10 bases in the middle. CDR3 protein: CAWSVMGATGELFF. CDR3 coding DNA: TGTGCCTGGAGTGTAATGGGGGCTACCGGGGAGCTGTTTTTT.

The rearrangement uses TRBV4-3 and TRBJ1-1, with D tentatively TRBD1 (5 bases). CDR1 is LGHNA, CDR2 YSLEER, per germline. Trimming left V 3 bases short and J 1 base short, with 9 bases between. The CDR3 covers 14 residues. CDR3 sequence reads: CASSHYQGNTEAFF. The CDR3 bases are TGCGCCAGCAGCCATTATCAGGGGAACACTGAAGCTTTCTTT.

This chain connects TRBV6-6 to TRBJ1-6; 9 bases map to TRBD1. This CDR3 is 14 amino acids long. J was trimmed by 12 bases and V by 7 bases; bases with no gene match: 10. Germline V gene data show CDR1 as MNHNY and CDR2 as SVGAGI (reference sequence). The CDR3 loop reads CASTQYRGLVPLHF. CDR3 coding DNA: TGTGCCAGCACCCAGTACAGGGGGCTTGTACCCCTCCACTTT.

The chain employs TRBV28 and TRBJ1-2; D is unresolved. V was cut by 3 bases and J by 4 bases, with 9 bases left in between. Germline lookup yields CDR1 MDHEN and CDR2 SYDVKM. The CDR3 covers 13 residues. CDR3 in DNA: TGTGCCAGCAGTTTCCGAACAGCCTATGGCTACACCTTC. Translated: CASSFRTAYGYTF.

The CDR3 DNA reads as TGTGCCAGCAGCTTAGCGGGAGGGCCGGGTGAGCAGTACTTC. Protein product: CASSLAGGPGEQYF. The chain carries TRBV7-3 and TRBJ2-7; 9 positions agree with TRBD2. The CDR3 is 14 residues long. The germline V gene has CDR1 SGHTA and CDR2 FQGTGA. After removal of 2 bases from V and 7 bases from J, the junction contained 6 bases not matched to a gene.

The count of this clone is one. The chain employs TRBV30 and TRBJ2-1, with TRBD1 identical over 9 bases. Germline CDR1 is GTSNPN and CDR2 is SVGIG (reference sequence). The CDR3 runs 14 residues. V trimming: 2 bases; J trimming: 8 bases; junction bases outside the gene matches: 7. Written as DNA, the CDR3 is TGTGCCTGGAGTACAGGGGGCCTATGGGATGAGCAGTTCTTC. Protein: CAWSTGGLWDEQFF.

CDR3 sequence reads: CASSLGPSGGAPPYEQYF. The CDR3 DNA sequence: TGCGCCAGCAGCTTAGGGCCTAGCGGGGGCGCTCCCCCCTACGAGCAGTACTTC. This rearrangement joins TRBV5-1 to TRBJ2-7; 10 nucleotides match TRBD2. The J segment lost 2 bases and the V segment lost 2 bases, leaving 13 bases of the junction unmatched. From germline, CDR1 is SGHRS and CDR2 YFSETQ. This CDR3 is 18 amino acids long.

The V call is TRBV7-9, the J call TRBJ2-1; 8 nucleotides line up with TRBD1. Germline V lookup: CDR1 SEHNR, CDR2 FQNEAQ (reference sequence). The V and J ends lost 1 base and 8 bases, in that order; junction bases with no gene match: 4. This CDR3 spans 14 amino acids. DNA for the CDR3: TGTGCCAGCAGCTTAGGGACAGGGATGGATGAGCAGTTCTTC. Its translation is CASSLGTGMDEQFF.

In its sample, this clone was seen a few times. The V call is TRBV28, the J call TRBJ1-5, with TRBD1 as a possible D gene (5 bases). The germline V gene has CDR1 MDHEN and CDR2 SYDVKM. The CDR3 runs to 15 residues. V was pared by 6 bases and J by 6 bases, with 18 bases between. The CDR3 DNA is TGTGCCAGCAGACCCCTGGGGGAGGGTCGTCAGCCCCAGCATTTT. Translated: CASRPLGEGRQPQHF.

CDR3 nucleotides: TGTGCCAGCAGCTCCGGGAGACAGGGAAGCAATCAGCCCCAGCATTTT. This translates into CASSSGRQGSNQPQHF. V and J are TRBV7-9 and TRBJ1-5; TRBD1 aligns across 7 bases. CDR1 and CDR2 (germline): SEHNR, FQNEAQ (reference sequence). The CDR3 contains 16 residues. J gave up 1 base and V 4 bases, and 7 bases lay outside the gene matches.

This chain joins TRBV7-8 and TRBJ2-3; possibly TRBD1 for D (7 bases). The V gene lost 5 bases and the J gene lost 2 bases, with 14 bases spanning the gap. The CDR3 totals 15 residues. CDR1 and CDR2 (germline): SGHVS, FQNEAQ. CDR3: CASSPGGGNTDTQYF. For the CDR3, the DNA is TGTGCCAGCAGCCCTGGAGGGGGCAACACAGATACGCAGTATTTT.

V and J are TRBV7-2 and TRBJ1-6; 8 bases fit TRBD1. CDR1 and CDR2 from the germline V gene are SGHTA and FQGNSA. The CDR3 is 15 residues long. The J segment lost 7 bases and the V segment lost 5 bases, leaving 7 bases of the junction unmatched. This chain's CDR3 is CASSPQTGVNSPLHF. In DNA, the CDR3 is TGTGCCAGCAGCCCGCAGACAGGGGTAAATTCACCCCTCCACTTT.

This rearrangement joins TRBV7-3 to TRBJ1-6; 9 nucleotides agree with TRBD1. Germline CDR1 SGHTA, CDR2 FQGTGA. This CDR3 region has 15 residues. V shed 2 bases and J 9 bases; nucleotides not matched to a gene: 5. The CDR3 reads CASSLRGQGTSPLHF. The DNA for the CDR3 is TGTGCCAGCAGCTTACGGGGACAGGGAACTTCACCCCTCCACTTT.